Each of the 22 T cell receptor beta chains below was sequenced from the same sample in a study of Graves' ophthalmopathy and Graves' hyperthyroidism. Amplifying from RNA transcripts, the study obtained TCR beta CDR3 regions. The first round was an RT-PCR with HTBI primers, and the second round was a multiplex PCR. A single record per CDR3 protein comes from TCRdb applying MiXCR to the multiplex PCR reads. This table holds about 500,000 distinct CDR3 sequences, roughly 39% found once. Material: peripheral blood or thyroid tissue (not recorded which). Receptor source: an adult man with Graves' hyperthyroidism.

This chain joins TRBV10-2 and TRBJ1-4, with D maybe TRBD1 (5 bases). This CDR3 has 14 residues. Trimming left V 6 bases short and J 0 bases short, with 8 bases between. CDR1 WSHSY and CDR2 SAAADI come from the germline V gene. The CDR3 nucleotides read TGCGCCAGCAGGGGGGGTACAACTAATGAAAAACTGTTTTTT. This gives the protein CASRGGTTNEKLFF.

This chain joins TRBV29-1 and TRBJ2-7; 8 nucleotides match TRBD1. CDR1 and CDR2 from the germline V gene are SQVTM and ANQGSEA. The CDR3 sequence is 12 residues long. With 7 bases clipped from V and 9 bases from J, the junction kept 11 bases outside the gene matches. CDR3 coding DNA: TGCAGCGCTCTAGGACAGGGCTCGTGGCAGTACTTC. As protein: CSALGQGSWQYF.

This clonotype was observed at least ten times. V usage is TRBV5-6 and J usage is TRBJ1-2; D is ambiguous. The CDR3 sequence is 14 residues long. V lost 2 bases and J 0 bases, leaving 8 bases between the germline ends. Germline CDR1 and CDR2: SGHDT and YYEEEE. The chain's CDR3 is CASSLPAPNYGYTF. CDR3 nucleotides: TGTGCCAGCAGCTTACCAGCCCCTAACTATGGCTACACCTTC.

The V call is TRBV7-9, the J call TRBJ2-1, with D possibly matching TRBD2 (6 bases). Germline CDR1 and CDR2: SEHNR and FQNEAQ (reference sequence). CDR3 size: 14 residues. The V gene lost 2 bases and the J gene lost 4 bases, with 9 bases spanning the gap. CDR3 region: CASSLWDSYNEQFF. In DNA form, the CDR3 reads TGTGCCAGCAGCTTATGGGACTCATACAATGAGCAGTTCTTC.

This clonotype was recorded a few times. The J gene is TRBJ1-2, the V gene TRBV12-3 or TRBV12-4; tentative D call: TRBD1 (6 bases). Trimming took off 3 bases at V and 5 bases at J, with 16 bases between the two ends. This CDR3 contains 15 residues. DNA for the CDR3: TGTGCCAGCAGTTTTTTGTTAGTACAGGGATATGGCTACACCTTC. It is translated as CASSFLLVQGYGYTF.

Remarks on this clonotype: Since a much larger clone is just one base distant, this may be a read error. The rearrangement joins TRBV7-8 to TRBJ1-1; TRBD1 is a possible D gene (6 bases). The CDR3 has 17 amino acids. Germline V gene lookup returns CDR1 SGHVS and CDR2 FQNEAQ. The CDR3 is CVSSFPPRGTSNTEAFF. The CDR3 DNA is TGTGTCAGCAGCTTTCCTCCCAGGGGCACGAGCAACACTGAAGCTTTCTTT.

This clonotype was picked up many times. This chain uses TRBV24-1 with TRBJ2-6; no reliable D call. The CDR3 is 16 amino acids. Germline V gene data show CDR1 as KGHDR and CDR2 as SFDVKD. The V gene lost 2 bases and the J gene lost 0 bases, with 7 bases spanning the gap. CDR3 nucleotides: TGTGCCACCAGTGATTCAAGAACCTCTGGGGCCAACGTCCTGACTTTC. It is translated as CATSDSRTSGANVLTF.

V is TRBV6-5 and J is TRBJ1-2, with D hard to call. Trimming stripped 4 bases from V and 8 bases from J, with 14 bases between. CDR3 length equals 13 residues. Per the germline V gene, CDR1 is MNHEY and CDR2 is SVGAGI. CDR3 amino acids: CASSLSRVEGYTF. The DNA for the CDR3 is TGTGCCAGCAGTTTGTCCCGCGTTGAAGGCTACACCTTC.

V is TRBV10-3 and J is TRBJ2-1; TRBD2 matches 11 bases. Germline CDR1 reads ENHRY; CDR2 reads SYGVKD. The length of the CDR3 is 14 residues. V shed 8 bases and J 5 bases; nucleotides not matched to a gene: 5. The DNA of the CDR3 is TGTGCCATCGGGACTAGCGGTGGGGACAATGAGCAGTTCTTC. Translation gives CAIGTSGGDNEQFF.

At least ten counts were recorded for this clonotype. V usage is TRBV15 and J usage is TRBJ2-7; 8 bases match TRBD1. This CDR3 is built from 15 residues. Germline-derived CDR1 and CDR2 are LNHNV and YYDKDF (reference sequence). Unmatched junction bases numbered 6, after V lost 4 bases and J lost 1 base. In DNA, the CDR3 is TGTGCCACCAGCATAGAACAGGGGGTATCCTACGAGCAGTACTTC. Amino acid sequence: CATSIEQGVSYEQYF. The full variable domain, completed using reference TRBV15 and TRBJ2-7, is DAMVIQNPRYQVTQFGKPVTLSCSQTLNHNVMYWYQQKSSQAPKLLFHYYDKDFNNEADTPDNFQSRRPNTSFCFLDIRSPGLGDTAMYLCATSIEQGVSYEQYFGPGTRLTVT.

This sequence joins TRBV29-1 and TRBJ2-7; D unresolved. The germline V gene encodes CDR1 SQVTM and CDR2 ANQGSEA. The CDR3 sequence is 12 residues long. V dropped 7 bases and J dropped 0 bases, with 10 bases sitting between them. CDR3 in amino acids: CSAERSSYEQYF. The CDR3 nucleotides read TGCAGCGCCGAACGCAGCTCCTACGAGCAGTACTTC.

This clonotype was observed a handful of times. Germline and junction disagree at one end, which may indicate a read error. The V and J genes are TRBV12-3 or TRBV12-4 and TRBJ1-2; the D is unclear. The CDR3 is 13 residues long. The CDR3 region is CASKRTGNYDYTF. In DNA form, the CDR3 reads TGTGCCAGCAAAAGGACGGGAAACTATGACTACACCTTC.

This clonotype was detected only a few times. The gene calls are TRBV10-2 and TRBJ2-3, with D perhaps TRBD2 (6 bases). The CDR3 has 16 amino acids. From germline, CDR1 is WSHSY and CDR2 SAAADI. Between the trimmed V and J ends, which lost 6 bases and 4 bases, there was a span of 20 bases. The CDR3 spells CASRAPGLSGPDTQYF. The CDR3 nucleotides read TGCGCCAGCAGGGCACCGGGACTTTCCGGCCCAGATACGCAGTATTTT.

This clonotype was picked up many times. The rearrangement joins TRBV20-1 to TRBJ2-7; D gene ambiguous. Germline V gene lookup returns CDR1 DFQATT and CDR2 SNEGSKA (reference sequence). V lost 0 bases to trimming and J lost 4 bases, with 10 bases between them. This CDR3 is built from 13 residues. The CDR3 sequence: CSARDPLRYEQYF. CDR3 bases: TGCAGTGCTAGAGATCCCCTCCGGTACGAGCAGTACTTC.

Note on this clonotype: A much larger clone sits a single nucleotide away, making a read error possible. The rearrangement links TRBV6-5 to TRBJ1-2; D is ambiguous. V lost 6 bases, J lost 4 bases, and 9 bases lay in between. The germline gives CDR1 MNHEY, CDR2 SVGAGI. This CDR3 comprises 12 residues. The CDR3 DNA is TGTGCCAGCAGCCCCCGAGGCTATGGCTACACCTTC. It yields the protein CASSPRGYGYTF.

The CDR3 DNA reads as TGCGCCAGCAGCCAATCCGGGACAGGGGGCAATCAGCCCCAGCATTTT. This translates into CASSQSGTGGNQPQHF. The chain has TRBV4-3 and TRBJ1-5; the match to TRBD1 covers 10 bases. The CDR3 covers 16 residues. V was pared by 2 bases and J by 2 bases, with 3 bases of the junction left unmatched. CDR1 is LGHNA and CDR2 is YSLEER in the germline V gene.

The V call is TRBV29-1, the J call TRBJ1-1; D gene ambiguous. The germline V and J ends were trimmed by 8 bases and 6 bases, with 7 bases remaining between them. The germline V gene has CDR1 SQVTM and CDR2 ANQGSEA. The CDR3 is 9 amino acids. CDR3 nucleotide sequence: TGCAGCTTGCGGTCTGAAGCTTTCTTT. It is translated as CSLRSEAFF.

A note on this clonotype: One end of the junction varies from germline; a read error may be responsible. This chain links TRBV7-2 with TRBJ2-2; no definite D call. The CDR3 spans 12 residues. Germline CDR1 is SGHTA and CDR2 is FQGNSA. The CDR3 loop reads CASSQTRNEQFF. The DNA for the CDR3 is TGTGCCAGCAGCCAAACACGGAATGAGCAGTTCTTT. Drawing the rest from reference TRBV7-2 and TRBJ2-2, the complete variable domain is GAGVSQSPSNKVTEKGKDVELRCDPISGHTALYWYRQSLGQGLEFLIYFQGNSAPDKSGLPSDRFSAERTGGSVSTLTIQRTQQEDSAVYLCASSQTRNEQFFGEGSRLTVL.

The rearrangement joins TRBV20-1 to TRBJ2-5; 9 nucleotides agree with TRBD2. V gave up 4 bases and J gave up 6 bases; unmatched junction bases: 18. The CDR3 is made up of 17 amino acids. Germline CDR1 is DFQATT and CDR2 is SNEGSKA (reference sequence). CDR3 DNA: TGCAGTGCTATTATACGTGAGGGTAGCGGGAGTGTGAAGACCCAGTACTTC. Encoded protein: CSAIIREGSGSVKTQYF.

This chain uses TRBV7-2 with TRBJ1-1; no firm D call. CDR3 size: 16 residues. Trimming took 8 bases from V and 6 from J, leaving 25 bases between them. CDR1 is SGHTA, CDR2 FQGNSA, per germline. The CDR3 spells CASSPPLTLLAAEAFF. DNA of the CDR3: TGTGCCAGCTCACCCCCGTTGACCCTGCTAGCCGCTGAAGCTTTCTTT. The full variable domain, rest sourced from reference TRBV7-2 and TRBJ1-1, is GAGVSQSPSNKVTEKGKDVELRCDPISGHTALYWYRQSLGQGLEFLIYFQGNSAPDKSGLPSDRFSAERTGGSVSTLTIQRTQQEDSAVYLCASSPPLTLLAAEAFFGQGTRLTVV.

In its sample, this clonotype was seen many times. The DNA for the CDR3 is TGTGCCAGCAGCCCGGCGGGGCAGGGGAACAACGAGCAGTACTTC. Protein product: CASSPAGQGNNEQYF. The J gene is TRBJ2-7, the V gene TRBV11-2; D possibly uses TRBD1 or TRBD2 (6 bases each). CDR1 and CDR2 from the germline V gene are SGHAT and FQNNGV. This CDR3 spans 15 amino acids. V lost 5 bases and J lost 5, with 19 bases in between. The full variable domain, completed using reference TRBV11-2 and TRBJ2-7, is EAGVAQSPRYKIIEKRQSVAFWCNPISGHATLYWYQQILGQGPKLLIQFQNNGVVDDSQLPKDRFSAERLKGVDSTLKIQPAKLEDSAVYLCASSPAGQGNNEQYFGPGTRLTVT.

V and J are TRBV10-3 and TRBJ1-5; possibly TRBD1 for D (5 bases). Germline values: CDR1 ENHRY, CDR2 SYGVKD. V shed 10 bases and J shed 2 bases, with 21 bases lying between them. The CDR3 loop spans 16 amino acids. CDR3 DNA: TGTGCCAGCAGCTACCCGCTGGGGCGGGGCAATCAGCCCCAGCATTTT. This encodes CASSYPLGRGNQPQHF.